The 32 T cell receptor beta chains presented below share a single source sample, sequenced in a study of cytomegalovirus exposure and HLA in healthy donors. This PCR relied on a set of 60 Vbeta primers and 13 Jbeta primers. TCRdb's table, derived via immunoSEQ multiplex PCR, lists solely in-frame clones and lacks some. The table lists roughly 140,000 clones, roughly 77% of them singletons. Sequenced input: PBMCs. These receptors came from a human donor in good health.

In its sample, this clone was seen a few times. V and J are TRBV20-1 and TRBJ1-3; D not certain. Germline-derived CDR1 and CDR2 are DFQATT and SNEGSKA (reference sequence). The CDR3 is 11 residues long. The germline V and J ends were trimmed by 6 bases and 4 bases, with 7 bases remaining between them. The CDR3 DNA sequence: TGCAGTGCCCCCCTGGGAAACACCATATATTTT. Translated: CSAPLGNTIYF.

V is TRBV30 and J is TRBJ2-2, with 8 bases aligning to TRBD1. The CDR3 totals 14 residues. V shed 3 bases and J 5 bases; nucleotides not matched to a gene: 5. The germline V gene has CDR1 GTSNPN and CDR2 SVGIG (reference sequence). CDR3 in amino acids: CAWRQGASTGELFF. DNA of the CDR3: TGTGCCTGGAGGCAGGGGGCGAGTACCGGGGAGCTGTTTTTT.

This chain connects TRBV5-1 to TRBJ2-3, with 10 positions matching TRBD2. CDR1 and CDR2 from the germline V gene are SGHRS and YFSETQ. The CDR3 consists of 16 residues. The V and J ends lost 4 bases and 6 bases, in that order; junction bases with no gene match: 11. Here the CDR3 DNA reads TGCGCCAGCAGCCCGGGACTAGCGAGAGGGGCGGATACGCAGTATTTT. It is translated as CASSPGLARGADTQYF.

The chain is built from TRBV6-5 and TRBJ2-7; possibly TRBD2 for D (5 bases). Germline loops: CDR1 MNHEY, CDR2 SVGAGI. The V and J ends lost 8 bases and 1 base respectively, with 18 bases between them. The CDR3 is 15 residues long. CDR3: CASHNPGKFSYEQYF. The CDR3, as DNA: TGTGCCAGCCATAATCCGGGGAAATTTTCCTACGAGCAGTACTTC.

The chain recombines TRBV5-1 with TRBJ1-1, with a weak D call TRBD1 (6 bases). The V gene lost 4 bases and the J gene lost 0 bases, with 13 bases spanning the gap. Germline CDR1 and CDR2: SGHRS and YFSETQ. This CDR3 has 15 residues. The CDR3 spells CASSESQGMNTEAFF. The CDR3 nucleotides are TGCGCCAGCAGCGAATCACAGGGAATGAACACTGAAGCTTTCTTT.

The CDR3 DNA is TGTGCCAGCAGCCAAGCCCCTCCGGGGTATCTCTATGGCTACACCTTC. Amino acids: CASSQAPPGYLYGYTF. The chain combines TRBV14 with TRBJ1-2; D gene ambiguous. V was shortened by 1 base and J by 4 bases, with 16 bases between the two germline ends. Germline assignment: CDR1 SGHDN and CDR2 FVKESK. The CDR3 consists of 16 residues.

The rearrangement links TRBV4-3 to TRBJ2-3, with TRBD2 matching over 7 bases. The CDR3 has 18 residues. V shed 3 bases, J shed 0 bases, and the junction held 12 bases outside the gene matches. CDR1 LGHNA and CDR2 YSLEER come from the germline V gene. CDR3 sequence (DNA): TGCGCCAGCAGCCACGAACCTAGCGGAGCCTTTAGCACAGATACGCAGTATTTT. Its translation is CASSHEPSGAFSTDTQYF.

The table lists this clone with a few counts. V is TRBV19 and J is TRBJ1-1; 8 nucleotides agree with TRBD1. V shed 6 bases and J 2 bases; nucleotides not matched to a gene: 5. Germline CDR1 is LNHDA and CDR2 is SQIVND (reference sequence). The CDR3 is made up of 14 amino acids. The CDR3 is CASSLGQGNTEAFF. CDR3 DNA sequence: TGTGCCAGTAGCCTTGGACAGGGAAACACTGAAGCTTTCTTT.

J is TRBJ2-7 and V is TRBV7-9; 10 bases map to TRBD1. The junction had 13 bases not matched to a gene; V was cut back by 5 bases and J by 3 bases. The CDR3 totals 17 residues. Germline CDR1 SEHNR, CDR2 FQNEAQ (reference sequence). DNA of the CDR3: TGTGCCAGCAGCCCGCGACAGGGGGCGAAATCTGTCTACGAGCAGTACTTC. Amino acids: CASSPRQGAKSVYEQYF.

This chain links TRBV9 with TRBJ1-1; no clear D. Trimming pared 0 bases from V and 3 bases from J, leaving 12 bases between. Looked up from germline, CDR1 is SGDLS and CDR2 is YYNGEE. The CDR3 has 15 amino acids. In nucleotides, the CDR3 is TGTGCCAGCAGCGTAGTGGCAGGTTCGTACACTGAAGCTTTCTTT. Translated: CASSVVAGSYTEAFF. Supplemented by reference TRBV9 and TRBJ1-1, the full variable domain reads DSGVTQTPKHLITATGQRVTLRCSPRSGDLSVYWYQQSLDQGLQFLIQYYNGEERAKGNILERFSAQQFPDLHSELNLSSLELGDSALYFCASSVVAGSYTEAFFGQGTRLTVV.

The chain combines TRBV6-6 with TRBJ1-2, with D tentatively TRBD1 (6 bases). The CDR3 runs to 16 residues. Per germline, CDR1 MNHNY and CDR2 SVGAGI (reference sequence). Between the trimmed V and J ends, which lost 6 bases and 0 bases, there was a span of 17 bases. CDR3 sequence reads: CASSYISGATNYGYTF. Here the CDR3 DNA reads TGTGCCAGCAGCTACATCTCAGGGGCCACTAACTATGGCTACACCTTC.

The chain is built from TRBV9 and TRBJ2-1, with a possible D match to TRBD2 (5 bases). V was pared by 0 bases and J by 5 bases, with 12 bases between. The V gene's germline CDR1 is SGDLS and CDR2 YYNGEE. This CDR3 spans 15 amino acids. The CDR3 nucleotides are TGTGCCAGCAGCGTAGAGGCGAGGCGGGACAATGAGCAGTTCTTC. This sequence encodes CASSVEARRDNEQFF.

The chain links TRBV10-3 to TRBJ2-7, with TRBD1 matching over 10 bases. The trim removed 7 bases at V and 7 bases at J, leaving 10 bases unmatched. The CDR3 has 14 residues. Germline V gene data show CDR1 as ENHRY and CDR2 as SYGVKD. Here the CDR3 DNA reads TGTGCCATCAAAGGACAGGGGGTTCCGGAGGAGCAGTACTTC. It yields the protein CAIKGQGVPEEQYF.

This clone was observed a handful of times. The chain links TRBV7-6 to TRBJ2-7; 7 nucleotides align to TRBD1. Unmatched junction bases numbered 3, after V lost 3 bases and J lost 1 base. Germline CDR1 SGHVS, CDR2 FNYEAQ. The CDR3 spans 14 residues. The DNA of the CDR3 is TGTGCCAGCAGCTTCGGACAGGAATCCTACGAGCAGTACTTC. This encodes CASSFGQESYEQYF.

This sequence joins TRBV5-1 and TRBJ2-7; TRBD2 agrees at 12 bases. The CDR3 sequence is 18 residues long. With 4 bases clipped from V and 0 bases from J, the junction kept 11 bases outside the gene matches. Germline V CDR1 and CDR2: SGHRS, YFSETQ. The DNA of the CDR3 is TGCGCCAGCAGCCCCATAGGACTAGCGGGATATAGCTCCTACGAGCAGTACTTC. It codes for CASSPIGLAGYSSYEQYF.

V and J are TRBV6-1 and TRBJ2-1; 10 nucleotides line up with TRBD2. The CDR3 is made up of 15 amino acids. After removal of 5 bases from V and 1 base from J, the junction contained 2 bases not matched to a gene. The germline CDR1 and CDR2 sequences are MNHNS and SASEGT. In DNA form, the CDR3 reads TGTGCCAGCAGTTCGACTAGCGGGTCCTACAATGAGCAGTTCTTC. It specifies CASSSTSGSYNEQFF.

The chain couples TRBV30 to TRBJ2-1; 9 bases match TRBD2. The V gene's germline CDR1 is GTSNPN and CDR2 SVGIG (reference sequence). The CDR3 is made up of 12 amino acids. J lost 14 bases, V lost 1 base, and 6 bases had no gene match. CDR3 coding DNA: TGTGCCTGGAGTGGCGGGGGGGACTCGGAGTTCTTC. This encodes CAWSGGGDSEFF.

The V and J genes are TRBV6-5 and TRBJ1-1; 7 nucleotides agree with TRBD1. The ends lost 5 bases at V and 5 bases at J; junction bases unmatched: 11. Germline V lookup: CDR1 MNHEY, CDR2 SVGAGI. This CDR3 is 15 amino acids long. The CDR3 is CASSPRQGYLTEAFF. Here the CDR3 DNA reads TGTGCCAGCAGTCCCCGACAGGGTTATTTAACTGAAGCTTTCTTT.

The chain carries TRBV25-1 and TRBJ2-7, with D perhaps TRBD1 (5 bases). V lost 6 bases and J 9 bases, leaving 18 bases between the germline ends. The CDR3 spans 13 residues. The germline CDR1 and CDR2 sequences are MGHDK and SYGVNS. The CDR3 loop reads CASSREGELGQYF. The CDR3, as DNA: TGTGCCAGCAGCAGGGAAGGCGAATTAGGGCAGTACTTC.

This clone has only a few counts. The chain links TRBV7-8 to TRBJ2-5; 7 nucleotides match TRBD2. The CDR3 is 15 residues long. CDR1 and CDR2 (germline): SGHVS, FQNEAQ. The V segment lost 5 bases and the J segment 5 bases; nucleotides outside the gene matches: 11. In DNA form, the CDR3 reads TGTGCCAGCAGCGCACCGGGACGGGGGGTTGAGACCCAGTACTTC. Translating it yields CASSAPGRGVETQYF.

This sequence joins TRBV6-1 and TRBJ1-3, with D unclear. CDR3 length: 14 amino acids. Trimming left V 7 bases short and J 0 bases short, with 10 bases between. Germline CDR1 reads MNHNS; CDR2 reads SASEGT. In nucleotides, the CDR3 is TGTGCCAGCAAAGGACTGATCTCTGGAAACACCATATATTTT. Translating gives CASKGLISGNTIYF.

The CDR3 here is CASSARGTGATGELFF. The CDR3 DNA reads TGTGCCAGCAGCGCCAGGGGGACAGGGGCCACCGGGGAGCTGTTTTTT. The chain is built from TRBV7-8 and TRBJ2-2; 10 bases line up with TRBD1. Germline-derived CDR1 and CDR2 are SGHVS and FQNEAQ. The CDR3 contains 16 residues. V was clipped by 5 bases and J by 4 bases; unmatched bases: 7.

This chain joins TRBV6-5 and TRBJ2-7, with 8 positions matching TRBD1. V trimming: 5 bases; J trimming: 1 base; junction bases outside the gene matches: 7. This CDR3 has 15 residues. Germline CDR1 and CDR2: MNHEY and SVGAGI. The DNA for the CDR3 is TGTGCCAGCAGTGGGACAGGCATGGGGTCCTACGAGCAGTACTTC. Its translation: CASSGTGMGSYEQYF.

The rearrangement joins TRBV14 to TRBJ2-3; perhaps TRBD2 as D (5 bases). Trimming stripped 8 bases from V and 0 bases from J, with 9 bases between. In germline, CDR1 is SGHDN, CDR2 FVKESK. CDR3 length equals 13 residues. The CDR3 nucleotides read TGTGCCAGCTCCCAGCGGAGCACAGATACGCAGTATTTT. Encoded protein: CASSQRSTDTQYF. Filled out from reference TRBV14 and TRBJ2-3, the complete variable domain reads EAGVTQFPSHSVIEKGQTVTLRCDPISGHDNLYWYRRVMGKEIKFLLHFVKESKQDESGMPNNRFLAERTGGTYSTLKVQPAELEDSGVYFCASSQRSTDTQYFGPGTRLTVL.

The gene calls are TRBV10-3 and TRBJ1-3; 7 bases are a match to TRBD1. V trimming: 2 bases; J trimming: 4 bases; junction bases outside the gene matches: 8. Germline values: CDR1 ENHRY, CDR2 SYGVKD. This CDR3 has 16 residues. In nucleotides, the CDR3 is TGTGCCATCAGTGAGCAGACAGGGAGAACGGGAAACACCATATATTTT. This encodes CAISEQTGRTGNTIYF.

The chain recombines TRBV5-1 with TRBJ2-1; TRBD2 agrees at 9 bases. The CDR3 extends over 15 amino acids. Trimming took 5 bases from V and 7 from J; bases not matched to a gene: 10. The germline CDR1 and CDR2 sequences are SGHRS and YFSETQ. CDR3 coding DNA: TGCGCCAGCAGGCGCGAGACTAGCGGAACTAATGAGCAGTTCTTC. As protein: CASRRETSGTNEQFF.

In DNA form, the CDR3 reads TGCGCCAGCAGCCTTGACGGGACAGACAACTACGAGCAGTACTTC. It translates to CASSLDGTDNYEQYF. The V gene is TRBV5-1, the J gene TRBJ2-7, with 7 nucleotides matching TRBD1. The V gene end was trimmed by 4 bases and the J gene end by 3 bases; junction bases not matched to a gene: 10. This CDR3 has 15 amino acids. Per the germline V gene, CDR1 is SGHRS and CDR2 is YFSETQ.

This chain uses TRBV6-5 with TRBJ2-1; 7 nucleotides line up with TRBD2. Trimming cost V 2 bases and J 7 bases; bases outside gene matches: 8. Per the germline V gene, CDR1 is MNHEY and CDR2 is SVGAGI. The CDR3 sequence is 15 residues long. The CDR3 DNA reads as TGTGCCAGCAGTTACGATGGGAGGGAATATAATGAGCAGTTCTTC. As protein: CASSYDGREYNEQFF.

The CDR3 loop is CASSQDFEQYF. The CDR3, as DNA: TGTGCCAGCAGCCAAGACTTCGAGCAGTACTTC. This rearrangement joins TRBV14 to TRBJ2-7; the D is unclear. Germline loops: CDR1 SGHDN, CDR2 FVKESK. The CDR3 length is 11 residues. V lost 0 bases to trimming and J lost 6 bases, with 3 bases between them.

The genes are TRBV28 and TRBJ1-1, with D unresolved. V dropped 3 bases and J dropped 1 base, with 6 bases sitting between them. CDR3 length equals 13 residues. Germline CDR1 is MDHEN and CDR2 is SYDVKM. The CDR3: CASSFGRNTEAFF. The CDR3 nucleotides read TGTGCCAGCAGTTTTGGGCGGAACACTGAAGCTTTCTTT.

This clone was recorded only once. The V gene is TRBV7-3, the J gene TRBJ2-1; 8 nucleotides agree with TRBD1. Germline V CDR1 and CDR2: SGHTA, FQGTGA. The trim removed 1 base at V and 6 bases at J, leaving 8 bases unmatched. The CDR3 loop spans 16 amino acids. The CDR3 DNA is TGTGCCAGCAGCTTAAGCCCTGGACAGGGAAGCAATGAGCAGTTCTTC. Translating gives CASSLSPGQGSNEQFF.

The chain carries TRBV5-5 and TRBJ1-2; D call uncertain. The length of the CDR3 is 16 residues. With 4 bases removed from V and 5 bases from J, the gap between germline ends came to 21 bases. The germline CDR1 and CDR2 sequences are SGHKS and YYEKEE (reference sequence). CDR3 in amino acids: CASSPPRGQNRYGYTF. The CDR3 DNA sequence: TGTGCCAGCAGCCCCCCCCGCGGGCAGAACAGATATGGCTACACCTTC.